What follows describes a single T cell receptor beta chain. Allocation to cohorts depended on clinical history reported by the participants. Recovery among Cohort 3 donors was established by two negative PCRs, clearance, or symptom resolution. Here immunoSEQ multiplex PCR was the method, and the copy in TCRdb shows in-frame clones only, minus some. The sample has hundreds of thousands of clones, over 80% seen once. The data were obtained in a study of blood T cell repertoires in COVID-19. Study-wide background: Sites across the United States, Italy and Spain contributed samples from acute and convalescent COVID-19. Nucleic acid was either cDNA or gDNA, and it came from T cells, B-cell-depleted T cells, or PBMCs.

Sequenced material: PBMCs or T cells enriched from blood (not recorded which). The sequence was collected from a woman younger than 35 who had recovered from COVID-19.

The CDR3 nucleotides are TGTGCCAGCTCACCACGAAGCGGTTCTAGCACAGATACGCAGTATTTT. It yields the protein CASSPRSGSSTDTQYF. The V and J genes are TRBV18 and TRBJ2-3, with D perhaps TRBD2 (5 bases). V lost 1 base, J lost 0 bases, and 11 bases lay in between. Germline CDR1 and CDR2: KGHSH and LQKENI. The CDR3 runs to 16 residues.